The 5 T cell receptor beta chains reported below all come from one sample, sequenced in a study of T cell repertoires in cytomegalovirus infection. Their antigen targets remain unknown. TCRdb redid the calling of the reads with MiXCR, one entry per CDR3 protein. The data hold hundreds of thousands of distinct CDR3 sequences, with roughly 31% observed a single time. The material sequenced was cultured CD8+ T cells from PBMCs, taken from culture after CMV antigen stimulation. These receptors were obtained from a human donor in good health (CMV status not recorded). Some clones in this sample may be carry-over from other donors' samples.

The J gene is TRBJ2-7, the V gene TRBV6-5, with D perhaps TRBD1 (5 bases). Per germline, CDR1 MNHEY and CDR2 SVGAGI. The CDR3 is made up of 16 amino acids. Trimming removed 5 bases at V and 3 bases at J, with 20 bases between. CDR3 DNA sequence: TGTGCCAGCAGTCCTGACAGTTGGGCTTCCTACTACGAGCAGTACTTC. It translates to CASSPDSWASYYEQYF.

The chain employs TRBV7-6 and TRBJ1-3; D is unclear. Trimming took off 5 bases at V and 3 bases at J, with 11 bases between the two ends. CDR3 length: 14 amino acids. Per germline, CDR1 SGHVS and CDR2 FNYEAQ. The CDR3 nucleotides are TGTGCCAGCAGCCAGTACCCTGATGGAAACACCATATATTTT. Its protein is CASSQYPDGNTIYF. The variable domain in full, with the rest retrieved from reference TRBV7-6 and TRBJ1-3, is GAGVSQSPRYKVTKRGQDVALRCDPISGHVSLYWYRQALGQGPEFLTYFNYEAQQDKSGLPNDRFSAERPEGSISTLTIQRTEQRDSAMYRCASSQYPDGNTIYFGEGSWLTVV.

This clonotype has a count of ten or more. The chain is built from TRBV7-9 and TRBJ2-1; 11 positions agree with TRBD1. CDR1 SEHNR and CDR2 FQNEAQ come from the germline V gene (reference sequence). CDR3 size: 16 residues. Trimming cost V 0 bases and J 2 bases; bases outside gene matches: 0. The DNA for the CDR3 is TGTGCCAGCAGCTTAGCGGGACAGGGGGCCTACAATGAGCAGTTCTTC. Protein: CASSLAGQGAYNEQFF.

This clonotype was detected only a few times. In nucleotides, the CDR3 is TGTGCCAGCAGTTTCGGGCCAGACCCACGCGAGCAGTACTTC. The encoded protein is CASSFGPDPREQYF. The chain combines TRBV27 with TRBJ2-7; D gene ambiguous. CDR1 and CDR2 (germline): MNHEY, SMNVEV (reference sequence). The CDR3 is 14 amino acids. The ends were cut back, 3 bases at V and 6 bases at J, with 15 bases in the middle.

This clonotype was seen more than once but under ten times. The V and J genes are TRBV14 and TRBJ2-3; 9 bases are shared with TRBD1. There are 16 residues in the CDR3. The V and J ends lost 4 bases and 6 bases, in that order; junction bases with no gene match: 11. The V gene's germline CDR1 is SGHDN and CDR2 FVKESK. The CDR3 region is CASSRGQGSPWDTQYF. CDR3 in DNA: TGTGCCAGCAGCCGAGGACAGGGGAGCCCTTGGGATACGCAGTATTTT.